The 23 T cell receptor beta chains below were found in one sample sequenced in a study of CD8 T cells in ankylosing spondylitis. TCRdb independently ran MiXCR on the 5' RACE reads; one entry per CDR3 protein. The sample comprises some 29,000 distinct CDR3 sequences, around 6.7% of which are singletons, and under 12% rests with the top ten. The specimen sequenced was blood, either unsorted or a sorted T cell fraction (not recorded which). Receptors originate from a male donor with ankylosing spondylitis or in good health (not recorded which).

This clonotype was picked up many times. V is TRBV3-1 and J is TRBJ1-6; 8 bases line up with TRBD1. J was trimmed by 6 bases and V by 7 bases; bases with no gene match: 2. CDR3 length: 13 amino acids. CDR1 is LGHDT and CDR2 is YNNKEL in the germline V gene (reference sequence). The CDR3 DNA is TGTGCCAGCAACGGACAGGGTAATTCACCCCTCCACTTT. Translated: CASNGQGNSPLHF.

Many counts were recorded for this clonotype. The chain has TRBV20-1 and TRBJ2-1, with D maybe TRBD2 (5 bases). Germline CDR1 and CDR2: DFQATT and SNEGSKA (reference sequence). V was shortened by 0 bases and J by 1 base, with 13 bases between the two germline ends. The CDR3 has 16 amino acids. This CDR3 reads CSARDRGVGSYNEQFF. The CDR3 DNA sequence: TGCAGTGCTAGAGATCGGGGAGTGGGGTCCTACAATGAGCAGTTCTTC.

This clonotype was seen repeatedly, ten times or more. The rearrangement uses TRBV12-1 and TRBJ2-5. TRBV12-1 is a pseudogene. This CDR3 is 11 amino acids long. This CDR3 reads CASSSKETQYF. The CDR3 DNA reads as TGTGCCAGCAGCTCCAAAGAGACCCAGTACTTC.

In this sample, this clonotype turned up many times. A read error may produce the germline difference seen at one junction end. The chain carries TRBV20-1 and TRBJ2-2, with 14 bases identical to TRBD2. There are 17 residues in the CDR3. The germline CDR1 and CDR2 sequences are DFQATT and SNEGSKA (reference sequence). As DNA, the CDR3 is TGCTGTGCTTTCCGACTAGCGGGAGGGCCCTCGGAAGGGGAGCTGTTTTTT. Protein: CCAFRLAGGPSEGELFF.

This clonotype was counted ten times or more. The chain joins TRBV28 to TRBJ2-5, with D possibly being TRBD2 (5 bases). The CDR3 extends over 17 amino acids. The germline V gene has CDR1 MDHEN and CDR2 SYDVKM. V was pared by 4 bases and J by 3 bases, with 21 bases between. CDR3 sequence reads: CASSSNSKGLPKETQYF. CDR3 nucleotide sequence: TGTGCCAGCAGTTCCAACTCCAAAGGACTCCCGAAAGAGACCCAGTACTTC.

This clonotype was counted ten times or more. This chain connects TRBV5-1 to TRBJ2-7; 10 nucleotides match TRBD2. CDR1 and CDR2 from the germline V gene are SGHRS and YFSETQ. After removal of 1 base from V and 2 bases from J, the junction contained 6 bases not matched to a gene. The CDR3 sequence is 16 residues long. CDR3 residues: CASSLQPSGSPYEQYF. In DNA, the CDR3 is TGCGCCAGCAGCTTGCAACCTAGCGGGAGTCCCTACGAGCAGTACTTC.

This clonotype has ten or more counts. The gene calls are TRBV20-1 and TRBJ1-1; D gene ambiguous. The CDR3 is 15 residues long. V was trimmed by 3 bases and J by 3 bases, leaving 17 bases between them. Germline lookup yields CDR1 DFQATT and CDR2 SNEGSKA (reference sequence). The CDR3: CSARSAEVKDTEAFF. The CDR3 DNA reads as TGCAGTGCTAGGTCGGCAGAGGTAAAGGACACTGAAGCTTTCTTT.

This clonotype was observed at least ten times. The chain is built from TRBV7-2 and TRBJ2-3; 14 bases agree with TRBD2. CDR1 and CDR2 (germline): SGHTA, FQGNSA. J was trimmed by 9 bases and V by 5 bases; bases with no gene match: 4. CDR3 size: 14 residues. CDR3 sequence reads: CASSLGLAGATQYF. The CDR3 DNA reads as TGTGCCAGCAGCCTGGGACTAGCGGGAGCGACGCAGTATTTT.

In its sample, this clonotype was seen many times. This chain connects TRBV20-1 to TRBJ2-1, with TRBD2 matching over 11 bases. From germline, CDR1 is DFQATT and CDR2 SNEGSKA (reference sequence). This CDR3 is built from 15 residues. The J segment lost 8 bases and the V segment lost 4 bases, leaving 10 bases of the junction unmatched. The CDR3 loop reads CSAKSTSGTWDEQFF. The CDR3 DNA is TGCAGTGCTAAATCGACTAGCGGGACTTGGGATGAGCAGTTCTTC.

This clonotype came up many times. The CDR3 spells CASSPRTGGGNEQFF. DNA for the CDR3: TGCGCCAGCAGCCCCAGGACAGGGGGGGGCAATGAGCAGTTCTTC. The gene calls are TRBV5-1 and TRBJ2-1; 10 positions agree with TRBD1. CDR3 size: 15 residues. Germline V gene data show CDR1 as SGHRS and CDR2 as YFSETQ. After removal of 4 bases from V and 6 bases from J, the junction contained 7 bases not matched to a gene.

This clonotype was seen many times. The V and J genes are TRBV19 and TRBJ1-1, with D possibly TRBD1 on 6 matching bases. Germline CDR1 is LNHDA and CDR2 is SQIVND (reference sequence). This CDR3 has 16 amino acids. V was clipped by 5 bases and J by 0 bases, with 16 bases between them. CDR3 region: CASSYTQGGMNTEAFF. CDR3 DNA sequence: TGTGCCAGTAGTTACACCCAAGGGGGGATGAACACTGAAGCTTTCTTT.

This chain links TRBV5-5 with TRBJ2-2; D call uncertain. In germline, CDR1 is SGHKS, CDR2 YYEKEE (reference sequence). This CDR3 region has 15 residues. V lost 4 bases and J 1 base, leaving 11 bases between the germline ends. CDR3 protein: CASSLNTGNTGELFF. The CDR3 DNA reads as TGTGCCAGCAGCCTAAACACGGGGAACACCGGGGAGCTGTTTTTT. Variable domain in full (rest from reference TRBV5-5 and TRBJ2-2): DAGVTQSPTHLIKTRGQQVTLRCSPISGHKSVSWYQQVLGQGPQFIFQYYEKEERGRGNFPDRFSARQFPNYSSELNVNALLLGDSALYLCASSLNTGNTGELFFGEGSRLTVL.

This chain joins TRBV7-2 and TRBJ2-2; D unclear. Trimming took off 2 bases at V and 6 bases at J, with 10 bases between the two ends. The CDR3 is made up of 14 amino acids. CDR1 SGHTA and CDR2 FQGNSA come from the germline V gene. CDR3 residues: CASSLIPNAGELFF. The CDR3 nucleotides are TGTGCCAGCAGCTTAATTCCAAATGCCGGGGAGCTGTTTTTT.

This clonotype showed up many times. The chain couples TRBV20-1 to TRBJ2-1; 15 bases align to TRBD2. After removal of 0 bases from V and 8 bases from J, the junction contained 2 bases not matched to a gene. Germline assignment: CDR1 DFQATT and CDR2 SNEGSKA (reference sequence). The CDR3 spans 15 residues. The CDR3 here is CSARDGTSGRHEQFF. The CDR3 bases are TGCAGTGCTAGAGATGGGACTAGCGGGAGGCATGAGCAGTTCTTC.

This clonotype was found many times. This chain joins TRBV12-3 or TRBV12-4 and TRBJ1-1; D is uncertain. The CDR3 runs to 11 residues. Trimming stripped 11 bases from V and 1 base from J, with 8 bases between. The CDR3 loop reads CAAQENTEAFF. The CDR3 DNA follows: TGTGCCGCGCAGGAGAACACTGAAGCTTTCTTT.

This clonotype occurred many times. The chain employs TRBV18 and TRBJ2-7, with a possible D match to TRBD1 (5 bases). V was cut by 5 bases and J by 3 bases, with 11 bases left in between. Germline loops: CDR1 KGHSH, CDR2 LQKENI. The CDR3 covers 13 residues. CDR3 residues: CASSGEQGYEQYF. In DNA, the CDR3 is TGTGCCAGCTCAGGTGAGCAGGGCTACGAGCAGTACTTC.

The chain recombines TRBV5-1 with TRBJ1-2; possibly TRBD1 for D (6 bases). The CDR3 sequence is 15 residues long. V lost 0 bases and J lost 0, with 9 bases in between. Germline CDR1 and CDR2: SGHRS and YFSETQ. CDR3 nucleotide sequence: TGCGCCAGCAGCTTGGAAGGACAGCCTAACTATGGCTACACCTTC. This gives the protein CASSLEGQPNYGYTF. Supplemented by reference TRBV5-1 and TRBJ1-2, the full variable domain reads KAGVTQTPRYLIKTRGQQVTLSCSPISGHRSVSWYQQTPGQGLQFLFEYFSETQRNKGNFPGRFSGRQFSNSRSEMNVSTLELGDSALYLCASSLEGQPNYGYTFGSGTRLTVV.

This clonotype was recorded many times. The V gene is TRBV20-1, the J gene TRBJ2-7; D ambiguous. The V end lost 4 bases, the J end lost 1 base, and 8 bases lay between the germline ends. The CDR3 is 12 amino acids. Germline CDR1 reads DFQATT; CDR2 reads SNEGSKA (reference sequence). The CDR3 DNA reads as TGCAGTGCTACTTTAAATTCCTACGAGCAGTACTTC. Its protein product is CSATLNSYEQYF.

This clonotype was seen repeatedly, ten times or more. At one end the junction does not follow the germline gene, possibly because of a read error. The chain combines TRBV20-1 with TRBJ2-5; TRBD2 aligns across 12 bases. CDR3 length: 16 amino acids. The V gene's germline CDR1 is DFQATT and CDR2 SNEGSKA (reference sequence). The CDR3 is CCASPGLAGLQETQYF. In nucleotides, the CDR3 is TGCTGTGCTAGTCCGGGACTAGCGGGCCTCCAAGAGACCCAGTACTTC.

This clonotype came up many times. The chain joins TRBV6-5 to TRBJ1-2, with 7 bases fitting TRBD1. This CDR3 spans 15 amino acids. The J segment lost 4 bases and the V segment lost 6 bases, leaving 11 bases of the junction unmatched. Germline V gene lookup returns CDR1 MNHEY and CDR2 SVGAGI. The CDR3, as DNA: TGTGCCAGCAGCCCACAGACAGGGTCCTCCTATGGCTACACCTTC. It translates to CASSPQTGSSYGYTF.

The sample holds many counts of this clonotype. The V gene is TRBV6-5, the J gene TRBJ2-1; no firm D call. The V end lost 2 bases, the J end lost 4 bases, and 15 bases lay between the germline ends. Germline assignment: CDR1 MNHEY and CDR2 SVGAGI. This CDR3 is built from 16 residues. The CDR3 sequence is CASSYEGPTLYNEQFF. CDR3 nucleotide sequence: TGTGCCAGCAGTTACGAAGGTCCCACTCTTTACAATGAGCAGTTCTTC.

This clonotype was seen a handful of times. The rearrangement joins TRBV7-3 to TRBJ2-5; 10 bases line up with TRBD1. The germline V gene encodes CDR1 SGHTA and CDR2 FQGTGA. Unmatched junction bases numbered 6, after V lost 5 bases and J lost 6 bases. This CDR3 contains 14 residues. The CDR3 loop reads CASSPGQGWKTQYF. DNA of the CDR3: TGTGCCAGCAGCCCGGGACAGGGGTGGAAGACCCAGTACTTC.

This clonotype was seen repeatedly, ten times or more. The chain has TRBV20-1 and TRBJ1-1; D is unresolved. With 6 bases removed from V and 3 bases from J, the gap between germline ends came to 14 bases. Per the germline V gene, CDR1 is DFQATT and CDR2 is SNEGSKA (reference sequence). This CDR3 spans 13 amino acids. This CDR3 reads CSAGEIDYTEAFF. In nucleotides, the CDR3 is TGCAGTGCGGGCGAGATAGATTACACTGAAGCTTTCTTT.